This T cell receptor (beta chain) stems from a study of shared clonotypes between healthy human individuals. A remark on this clone: Its antigen remains unidentified.

General study results and limits: It was only blood that was sampled, and tissue repertoires likely differ. Non-shared clonotypes had lower generation probabilities than clonotypes shared by all four sorted-subset donors.

Germline V gene data show CDR1 as LGHNT and CDR2 as FRNRAP. V was clipped by 5 bases and J by 4 bases, with 9 bases between them. This CDR3 is 12 amino acids long. Libraries were prepared by immunoSEQ multiplex PCR; TCRdb keeps only in-frame clonotypes and omits some of them. Of 950,000 to 1,300,000 clones in the sample, about three quarters were seen once. The genes are TRBV12-5 and TRBJ2-7, with D unclear. Sequences were obtained from memory CD4+ T cells sorted from blood. The sample's subset: CD45RA-negative fraction. This sequence originates from a young man in good health. The CDR3 spells CASGAHEYEQYF. The CDR3 DNA reads as TGTGCTAGTGGTGCTCACGAGTACGAGCAGTACTTC.